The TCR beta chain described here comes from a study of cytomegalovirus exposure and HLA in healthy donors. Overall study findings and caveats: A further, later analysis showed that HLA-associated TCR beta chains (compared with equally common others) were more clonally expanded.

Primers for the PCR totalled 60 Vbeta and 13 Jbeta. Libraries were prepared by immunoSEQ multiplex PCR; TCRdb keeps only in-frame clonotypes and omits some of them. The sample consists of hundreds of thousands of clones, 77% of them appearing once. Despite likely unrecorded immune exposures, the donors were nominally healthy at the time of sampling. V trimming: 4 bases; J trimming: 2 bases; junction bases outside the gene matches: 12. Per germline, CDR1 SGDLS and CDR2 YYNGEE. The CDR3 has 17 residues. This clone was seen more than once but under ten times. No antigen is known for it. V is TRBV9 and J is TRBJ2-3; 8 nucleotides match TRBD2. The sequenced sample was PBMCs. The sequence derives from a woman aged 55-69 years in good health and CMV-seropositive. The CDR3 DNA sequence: TGTGCCAGCAGCACGCGCGGGGGGCGGGATTCCACAGATACGCAGTATTTT. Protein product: CASSTRGGRDSTDTQYF. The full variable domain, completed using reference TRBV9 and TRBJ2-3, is DSGVTQTPKHLITATGQRVTLRCSPRSGDLSVYWYQQSLDQGLQFLIQYYNGEERAKGNILERFSAQQFPDLHSELNLSSLELGDSALYFCASSTRGGRDSTDTQYFGPGTRLTVL.